The sequence of this T cell receptor beta chain was determined in a study of blood T cell repertoires in COVID-19. Germline values: CDR1 SGHTA, CDR2 FQGTGA. This CDR3 has 13 amino acids. V dropped 2 bases and J dropped 1 base, with 5 bases sitting between them. Clones were sequenced by immunoSEQ multiplex PCR, and TCRdb holds only the in-frame ones, with some missing. The sample has around 310,000 clones; just under 90% are singletons. The clonotype was recovered from a woman aged 25 to 39 who had recovered from COVID-19. Sequencing input: PBMCs or T cells enriched from blood (not recorded which). The V and J genes are TRBV7-3 and TRBJ1-1; D is undetermined. CDR3 residues: CASSLVQNTEAFF. The CDR3 DNA reads as TGTGCCAGCAGCTTAGTTCAGAACACTGAAGCTTTCTTT.